The 16 T cell receptor beta chains in this list originate from one sample, sequenced in a study of CD8+ T cells in alopecia areata. cDNA reverse transcribed from extracted RNA served as the sequencing template. Produced via immunoSEQ multiplex PCR; TCRdb's table is partial and in-frame only. This table holds 190,000 or so clones, roughly 61% found once. The treatment was: oral pan-JAK inhibitor, 5-10 mg twice daily. The specimen was CD8+ T cells sorted from blood, collected at week 24, from a patient treated with tofacitinib. The receptors shown here come from a human donor with alopecia areata.

This clone occurred a few times. The chain has TRBV29-1 and TRBJ1-5, with 8 bases identical to TRBD1. J lost 2 bases, V lost 7 bases, and 7 bases had no gene match. The CDR3 totals 14 residues. The germline V gene has CDR1 SQVTM and CDR2 ANQGSEA. The CDR3 coding sequence is TGCAGCGCTACGTCGGGACAGGGCAATCAGCCCCAGCATTTT. Its protein product is CSATSGQGNQPQHF.

J is TRBJ1-5 and V is TRBV2; D possibly corresponds to TRBD1 (6 bases). The CDR3 sequence is 14 residues long. Trimming stripped 2 bases from V and 6 bases from J, with 11 bases between. The germline CDR1 and CDR2 sequences are SNHLY and FYNNEI. CDR3 sequence: CASSESGAGQPQHF. Written as DNA, the CDR3 is TGTGCCAGCAGTGAATCAGGGGCGGGTCAGCCCCAGCATTTT.

The CDR3 nucleotides read TGCGCCAGCAGCTTAGAAGACAAGTGGTACGAGCAGTACTTC. Its protein is CASSLEDKWYEQYF. V gene TRBV5-1 combines with J gene TRBJ2-7; D remains unclear. Trimming pared 2 bases from V and 4 bases from J, leaving 13 bases between. The CDR3 extends over 14 amino acids. Germline loops: CDR1 SGHRS, CDR2 YFSETQ. Looking up the rest from reference TRBV5-1 and TRBJ2-7 gives the full variable domain: KAGVTQTPRYLIKTRGQQVTLSCSPISGHRSVSWYQQTPGQGLQFLFEYFSETQRNKGNFPGRFSGRQFSNSRSEMNVSTLELGDSALYLCASSLEDKWYEQYFGPGTRLTVT.

The chain couples TRBV4-1 to TRBJ2-1; no clear D. V shed 0 bases and J shed 0 bases, with 9 bases lying between them. CDR3 length: 16 residues. Germline CDR1 MGHRA, CDR2 YSYEKL. The CDR3 DNA reads TGCGCCAGCAGCCAAGATGCCCCGAGCTCCTACAATGAGCAGTTCTTC. Translating gives CASSQDAPSSYNEQFF.

This clone was counted once. This chain connects TRBV7-6 to TRBJ2-7; 8 bases agree with TRBD1. The J segment lost 2 bases and the V segment lost 5 bases, leaving 2 bases of the junction unmatched. Germline V gene data show CDR1 as SGHVS and CDR2 as FNYEAQ. The CDR3 is 13 residues long. In DNA form, the CDR3 reads TGTGCCAGCAGCCGGACAGGGCCCTACGAGCAGTACTTC. Its translation is CASSRTGPYEQYF.

The chain links TRBV27 to TRBJ2-1; TRBD1 is a possible D gene (6 bases). Germline V gives CDR1 MNHEY, CDR2 SMNVEV (reference sequence). CDR3 length: 12 residues. V was cut by 5 bases and J by 9 bases, with 11 bases left in between. The CDR3 nucleotides read TGTGCCAGCAGTGCTACAGGGTTTGAGCAGTTCTTC. Protein sequence: CASSATGFEQFF.

The chain is built from TRBV15 and TRBJ2-7; TRBD1 is a possible D gene (6 bases). The CDR3 runs to 14 residues. Between the trimmed V and J ends, which lost 8 bases and 3 bases, there was a span of 17 bases. The germline V gene encodes CDR1 LNHNV and CDR2 YYDKDF (reference sequence). The chain's CDR3 is CATSADRSDYEQYF. The DNA for the CDR3 is TGTGCCACCTCTGCGGACAGATCCGACTACGAGCAGTACTTC.

This clone is a singleton in its sample. This chain links TRBV11-2 with TRBJ2-1, with D tentatively TRBD1 or TRBD2 (5 bases each). The CDR3 has 13 amino acids. CDR1 and CDR2 (germline): SGHAT, FQNNGV. Trimming pared 5 bases from V and 10 bases from J, leaving 15 bases between. The CDR3 sequence is CASSLPGGREQFF. CDR3 coding DNA: TGTGCCAGCAGCCTCCCTGGGGGTCGGGAGCAGTTCTTC.

The chain has TRBV6-5 and TRBJ1-1; D is undetermined. The CDR3 consists of 14 residues. Germline V lookup: CDR1 MNHEY, CDR2 SVGAGI. V lost 6 bases to trimming and J lost 6 bases, with 17 bases between them. In DNA form, the CDR3 reads TGTGCCAGCAGGGAGGGAGCCTTTTGGTCTGAAGCTTTCTTT. This sequence encodes CASREGAFWSEAFF.

The sample holds a few counts of this clone. The chain links TRBV14 to TRBJ2-3; D gene uncertain. Between the trimmed V and J ends, which lost 4 bases and 2 bases, there was a span of 10 bases. CDR1 and CDR2 from the germline V gene are SGHDN and FVKESK. The CDR3 is 14 amino acids. CDR3: CASSRSRNTDTQYF. CDR3 in DNA: TGTGCCAGCAGCCGGAGTAGAAACACAGATACGCAGTATTTT.

The chain is built from TRBV29-1 and TRBJ1-2; the D is unclear. V was clipped by 7 bases and J by 8 bases, with 26 bases between them. The CDR3 runs 15 residues. CDR1 and CDR2 (germline): SQVTM, ANQGSEA. CDR3 DNA sequence: TGCAGCGCCCGAGTAGGTCAGCTCTCGGGAGGAGGCTACACCTTC. Translating gives CSARVGQLSGGGYTF.

The rearrangement links TRBV15 to TRBJ1-5; TRBD1 aligns across 12 bases. V shed 5 bases, J shed 7 bases, and the junction held 6 bases outside the gene matches. The CDR3 has 15 amino acids. Germline CDR1 is LNHNV and CDR2 is YYDKDF (reference sequence). The CDR3 is CATSRDRGRVQPQHF. The CDR3 DNA reads TGTGCCACCAGCCGGGACAGGGGGCGCGTCCAGCCCCAGCATTTT.

The rearrangement joins TRBV28 to TRBJ2-2; 7 bases are a match to TRBD1. The ends lost 0 bases at V and 1 base at J; junction bases unmatched: 5. The germline gives CDR1 MDHEN, CDR2 SYDVKM. This CDR3 has 17 amino acids. The CDR3 reads CASSLWRQGRNTGELFF. The CDR3 DNA follows: TGTGCCAGCAGTTTATGGAGACAGGGCCGGAACACCGGGGAGCTGTTTTTT.

The sample holds a few counts of this clone. The rearrangement joins TRBV7-2 to TRBJ2-6; the match to TRBD1 covers 11 bases. There are 18 residues in the CDR3. After removal of 3 bases from V and 2 bases from J, the junction contained 6 bases not matched to a gene. Germline CDR1 reads SGHTA; CDR2 reads FQGNSA. CDR3 bases: TGTGCCAGCAGCTTTGGGACAGGGGGTGAGACTGGGGCCAACGTCCTGACTTTC. Translation gives CASSFGTGGETGANVLTF.

This clone was detected only a few times. The genes are TRBV13 and TRBJ2-7; tentatively, D is TRBD1 or TRBD2 (6 bases each). The CDR3 sequence is 12 residues long. V was pared by 7 bases and J by 5 bases, with 12 bases between. Germline V gives CDR1 PRHDT, CDR2 FYEKMQ (reference sequence). The CDR3 is CASNRGAHEQYF. In DNA form, the CDR3 reads TGTGCCAGCAATAGGGGGGCCCACGAGCAGTACTTC.

The CDR3 DNA reads TGCAGCGTCCCGGGACAGGGAGGCGAGCAGTACTTC. This gives the protein CSVPGQGGEQYF. The rearrangement links TRBV29-1 to TRBJ2-7, with 9 nucleotides matching TRBD1. The junction had 6 bases not matched to a gene; V was cut back by 6 bases and J by 6 bases. Germline V gene lookup returns CDR1 SQVTM and CDR2 ANQGSEA. The CDR3 runs 12 residues.